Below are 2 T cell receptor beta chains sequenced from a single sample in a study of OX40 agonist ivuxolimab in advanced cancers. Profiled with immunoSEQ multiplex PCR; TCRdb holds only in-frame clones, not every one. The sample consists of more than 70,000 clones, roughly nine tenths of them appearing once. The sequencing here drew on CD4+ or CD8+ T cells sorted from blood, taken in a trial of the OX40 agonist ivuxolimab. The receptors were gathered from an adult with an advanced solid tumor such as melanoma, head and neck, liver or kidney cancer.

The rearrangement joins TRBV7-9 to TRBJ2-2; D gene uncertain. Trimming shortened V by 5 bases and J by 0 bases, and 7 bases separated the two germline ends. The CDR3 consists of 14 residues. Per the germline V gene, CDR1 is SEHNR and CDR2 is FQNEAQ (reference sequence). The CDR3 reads CASSLLSNTGELFF. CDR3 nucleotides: TGTGCCAGCAGCCTTCTATCGAACACCGGGGAGCTGTTTTTT. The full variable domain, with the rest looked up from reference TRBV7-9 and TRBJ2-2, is DTGVSQNPRHKITKRGQNVTFRCDPISEHNRLYWYRQTLGQGPEFLTYFQNEAQLEKSRLLSDRFSAERPKGSFSTLEIQRTEQGDSAMYLCASSLLSNTGELFFGEGSRLTVL.

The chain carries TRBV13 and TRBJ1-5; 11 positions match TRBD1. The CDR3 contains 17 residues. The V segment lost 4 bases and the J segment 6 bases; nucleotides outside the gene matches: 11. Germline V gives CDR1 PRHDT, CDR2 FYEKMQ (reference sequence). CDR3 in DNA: TGTGCCAGCAGCTCAACCGCCGGGACAGGGGGGTCTCAGCCCCAGCATTTT. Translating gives CASSSTAGTGGSQPQHF. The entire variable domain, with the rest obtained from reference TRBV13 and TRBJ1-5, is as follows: AAGVIQSPRHLIKEKRETATLKCYPIPRHDTVYWYQQGPGQDPQFLISFYEKMQSDKGSIPDRFSAQQFSDYHSELNMSSLELGDSALYFCASSSTAGTGGSQPQHFGDGTRLSIL.